Listed here is a single TCR beta chain. TCRdb's copy holds only in-frame clones and misses some; the assay was immunoSEQ multiplex PCR. The sample holds about 300,000 clones, about 91% seen once. Germline V gene lookup returns CDR1 KGHDR and CDR2 SFDVKD. Between the trimmed V and J ends, which lost 12 bases and 8 bases, there was a span of 28 bases. The CDR3 consists of 16 residues. The record originates from a study of blood T cell repertoires in COVID-19. About the study: Samples representing acute and convalescent COVID-19 were sourced from the United States, Italy and Spain. Nucleic acid was either cDNA or gDNA, and it came from T cells, B-cell-depleted T cells, or PBMCs.

V gene TRBV24-1 combines with J gene TRBJ1-5, with a weak D call TRBD1 (6 bases). What was sequenced was peripheral blood. This clonotype was sampled from a woman aged 30 to 39 who had recovered from COVID-19. DNA of the CDR3: TGTGCCGGAGAGCTACAGGGTTACAATGCCCTTGAGCCCCAGCATTTT. This encodes CAGELQGYNALEPQHF.